The 28 T cell receptor beta chains below come from one sample, sequenced in a study of T cell clones after liver transplantation. The repertoire was sequenced with immunoSEQ multiplex PCR; TCRdb's copy has only in-frame clones and lacks some. In the table there are more than 95,000 clones, about 88% of which are singletons. This material consisted of CD4+ T cells from blood, taken around 4 years after liver transplant. These receptors came from a human patient who received a liver transplant. Some T cells may have come from the graft donor.

The chain employs TRBV7-2 and TRBJ1-4; D is possibly TRBD1 (6 bases). Germline lookup yields CDR1 SGHTA and CDR2 FQGNSA. With 7 bases removed from V and 5 bases from J, the gap between germline ends came to 11 bases. This CDR3 has 13 residues. The CDR3 nucleotides read TGTGCCAGCACAGGGGCTGTGAATGAAAAACTGTTTTTT. It translates to CASTGAVNEKLFF.

The chain has TRBV7-9 and TRBJ2-5; D might be TRBD2 (5 bases). CDR3 size: 12 residues. The V end was cut by 8 bases, the J end by 2 bases, with 9 bases between. Germline V lookup: CDR1 SEHNR, CDR2 FQNEAQ (reference sequence). The CDR3 reads CASSSGQETQYF. The CDR3 coding sequence is TGTGCCAGCTCGAGCGGACAAGAGACCCAGTACTTC. The whole variable domain, remainder taken from reference TRBV7-9 and TRBJ2-5, is DTGVSQNPRHKITKRGQNVTFRCDPISEHNRLYWYRQTLGQGPEFLTYFQNEAQLEKSRLLSDRFSAERPKGSFSTLEIQRTEQGDSAMYLCASSSGQETQYFGPGTRLLVL.

In DNA form, the CDR3 reads TGTGCCAGCAGTCGAACCTCTAGCGGGAGGCCCTACGAGCAGTACTTC. It encodes CASSRTSSGRPYEQYF. This sequence joins TRBV28 and TRBJ2-7; TRBD2 matches 11 bases. The length of the CDR3 is 16 residues. Germline assignment: CDR1 MDHEN and CDR2 SYDVKM. J gave up 2 bases and V 5 bases, and 8 bases lay outside the gene matches.

V usage is TRBV6-5 and J usage is TRBJ1-2; 9 nucleotides align to TRBD1. The CDR3 loop spans 14 amino acids. Germline trimming cut 5 bases from V and 0 bases from J; bases unmatched to any gene: 1. Germline-derived CDR1 and CDR2 are MNHEY and SVGAGI. The CDR3: CASSTGGSNYGYTF. CDR3 in DNA: TGTGCCAGCAGTACAGGGGGCTCTAACTATGGCTACACCTTC.

The chain joins TRBV4-3 to TRBJ1-1; TRBD1 matches 7 bases. This CDR3 region has 17 residues. Germline V gene data show CDR1 as LGHNA and CDR2 as YSLEER. Losses at the gene ends were 0 bases for V and 1 base for J; bases not matched to a gene: 8. The chain's CDR3 is CASSQELQGLKNTEAFF. CDR3 DNA sequence: TGCGCCAGCAGCCAAGAACTACAGGGGCTGAAGAACACTGAAGCTTTCTTT.

This clone was seen once. V gene TRBV15 combines with J gene TRBJ2-2; D uncertain. Germline assignment: CDR1 LNHNV and CDR2 YYDKDF (reference sequence). The CDR3 totals 13 residues. Trimming cost V 0 bases and J 6 bases, with 5 bases left between them. The CDR3 spells CATSRDSAGELFF. Here the CDR3 DNA reads TGTGCCACCAGCAGAGACAGCGCCGGGGAGCTGTTTTTT.

V and J are TRBV7-3 and TRBJ2-1; D might be TRBD2 (6 bases). Germline values: CDR1 SGHTA, CDR2 FQGTGA. The CDR3 contains 16 residues. Trimming took 5 bases from V and 2 from J, leaving 16 bases between them. CDR3 nucleotides: TGTGCCAGCAGCCCCGCCGGGACTGGAACCTACAATGAGCAGTTCTTC. Translating gives CASSPAGTGTYNEQFF.

This chain uses TRBV5-8 with TRBJ1-1; D unresolved. V shed 5 bases and J shed 4 bases, with 15 bases lying between them. This CDR3 comprises 14 residues. Germline V gene data show CDR1 as SGHTS and CDR2 as YDEGEE. CDR3 in amino acids: CASRGFIWGTEAFF. The CDR3 DNA sequence: TGTGCCAGCAGAGGATTTATCTGGGGCACTGAAGCTTTCTTT.

This rearrangement joins TRBV18 to TRBJ2-7; 8 nucleotides match TRBD1. The V and J ends lost 3 bases and 5 bases, in that order; junction bases with no gene match: 12. The CDR3 length is 16 residues. Germline values: CDR1 KGHSH, CDR2 LQKENI. The CDR3 bases are TGTGCCAGCTCACCCACTCTACAGGGGGGACCTAACGAGCAGTACTTC. Residues: CASSPTLQGGPNEQYF. Full variable domain (missing parts from reference TRBV18 and TRBJ2-7): NAGVMQNPRHLVRRRGQEARLRCSPMKGHSHVYWYRQLPEEGLKFMVYLQKENIIDESGMPKERFSAEFPKEGPSILRIQQVVRGDSAAYFCASSPTLQGGPNEQYFGPGTRLTVT.

The gene calls are TRBV5-1 and TRBJ2-7; the D call may be TRBD1 or TRBD2 (6 bases each). Trimming stripped 6 bases from V and 7 bases from J, with 11 bases between. CDR3 length: 11 amino acids. CDR1 and CDR2 (germline): SGHRS, YFSETQ. The CDR3 here is CASKRGVEQYF. CDR3 in DNA: TGCGCCAGCAAAAGGGGGGTGGAGCAGTACTTC.

The chain is built from TRBV7-2 and TRBJ2-7; a possible D gene is TRBD2 (5 bases). This CDR3 has 14 residues. V lost 3 bases to trimming and J lost 6 bases, with 15 bases between them. Germline CDR1 SGHTA, CDR2 FQGNSA. The CDR3 sequence: CASSLIPGNGEQYF. For the CDR3, the DNA is TGTGCCAGCAGCTTGATTCCGGGGAACGGCGAGCAGTACTTC.

Of note for this clone: The germline gene is not matched at one end of the junction; a read error may be the cause. J is TRBJ2-1 and V is TRBV19; 7 bases are a match to TRBD2. Germline-derived CDR1 and CDR2 are LNHDA and SQIVND (reference sequence). This CDR3 region has 15 residues. CDR3 residues: CASRSIGTTYNEQFF. As DNA, the CDR3 is TGTGCCAGTAGATCAATAGGGACTACCTATAATGAGCAGTTCTTC.

The chain couples TRBV18 to TRBJ2-1; the match to TRBD2 covers 14 bases. Per germline, CDR1 KGHSH and CDR2 LQKENI. The J segment lost 2 bases and the V segment lost 2 bases, leaving 2 bases of the junction unmatched. CDR3 length equals 17 residues. The CDR3 nucleotides are TGTGCCAGCTCACCAGGACTAGCGGGGGGTCCCTACAATGAGCAGTTCTTC. Translation gives CASSPGLAGGPYNEQFF.

The V and J genes are TRBV27 and TRBJ2-1; 9 nucleotides match TRBD2. Germline CDR1 is MNHEY and CDR2 is SMNVEV (reference sequence). V was pared by 10 bases and J by 1 base, with 8 bases of the junction left unmatched. This CDR3 contains 15 residues. This CDR3 reads CATRSGGGSYNEQFF. The DNA of the CDR3 is TGTGCCACCCGTAGCGGGGGCGGGTCCTACAATGAGCAGTTCTTC.

The chain has TRBV21-1 and TRBJ1-5. TRBV21-1 is deemed a pseudogene. The CDR3 covers 15 residues. In nucleotides, the CDR3 is TGTGCCGCCCCCGGCGTGTGGGAGGTCGAGCAGCCCCAGCATTTT. Translating gives CAAPGVWEVEQPQHF.

This clone has only a few counts. This sequence joins TRBV27 and TRBJ2-3; a possible D gene is TRBD1 (5 bases). V lost 2 bases and J 0 bases, leaving 9 bases between the germline ends. Germline CDR1 is MNHEY and CDR2 is SMNVEV (reference sequence). This CDR3 is 15 amino acids long. CDR3 bases: TGTGCCAGCAGTTTAAGGGGCCAAAGCACAGATACGCAGTATTTT. Protein product: CASSLRGQSTDTQYF.

V usage is TRBV10-3 and J usage is TRBJ2-5; the D is unclear. The CDR3 covers 14 residues. Trimming shortened V by 2 bases and J by 0 bases, and 7 bases separated the two germline ends. Germline V gene data show CDR1 as ENHRY and CDR2 as SYGVKD. Here the CDR3 reads CAISERQNQETQYF. In nucleotides, the CDR3 is TGTGCCATCAGTGAGCGGCAGAACCAAGAGACCCAGTACTTC.

This rearrangement joins TRBV2 to TRBJ1-2; D is ambiguous. The V end lost 6 bases, the J end lost 3 bases, and 11 bases lay between the germline ends. The CDR3 is 13 residues long. Per the germline V gene, CDR1 is SNHLY and CDR2 is FYNNEI. CDR3 coding DNA: TGTGCCAGCAGGCCACAGAAACACTATGGCTACACCTTC. Residues: CASRPQKHYGYTF.

The V call is TRBV14, the J call TRBJ2-7, with no clear D. Germline V gene data show CDR1 as SGHDN and CDR2 as FVKESK. The CDR3 consists of 13 residues. V lost 1 base, J lost 10 bases, and 14 bases lay in between. CDR3 sequence reads: CASSQGTADTQYF. DNA for the CDR3: TGTGCCAGCAGCCAAGGGACCGCTGATACTCAGTACTTC.

The genes are TRBV11-3 and TRBJ2-7, with 8 positions matching TRBD2. Germline lookup yields CDR1 SGHNT and CDR2 YENEEA. The CDR3 runs 15 residues. With 6 bases clipped from V and 0 bases from J, the junction kept 7 bases outside the gene matches. CDR3 amino acids: CASSSGGVSSYEQYF. The CDR3, as DNA: TGTGCCAGCAGTTCGGGGGGGGTATCCTCCTACGAGCAGTACTTC.

The chain combines TRBV18 with TRBJ2-5, with TRBD2 matching 9 bases. V lost 2 bases, J lost 5 bases, and 9 bases stayed unmatched. This CDR3 spans 16 amino acids. Germline-derived CDR1 and CDR2 are KGHSH and LQKENI. Written as DNA, the CDR3 is TGTGCCAGCTCACCAGCGGGGGGGTTAACTGTCGAGACCCAGTACTTC. This sequence encodes CASSPAGGLTVETQYF.

The chain uses TRBV5-1 and TRBJ1-1, with 8 bases aligning to TRBD1. Trimming at V came to 2 bases and at J to 0 bases, leaving 9 bases not matched to a gene. This CDR3 contains 17 residues. Germline V gene lookup returns CDR1 SGHRS and CDR2 YFSETQ. The CDR3 is CASSFGPGGGLNTEAFF. The CDR3, as DNA: TGCGCCAGCAGCTTCGGCCCAGGGGGCGGCTTGAACACTGAAGCTTTCTTT.

The chain employs TRBV6-4 and TRBJ2-2; 8 nucleotides match TRBD2. Trimming cost V 0 bases and J 5 bases; bases outside gene matches: 5. CDR1 is MRHNA, CDR2 SNTAGT, per germline. The CDR3 has 16 amino acids. The CDR3, as DNA: TGTGCCAGCAGTGACTCAACGGGGGGGCGAACCGGGGAGCTGTTTTTT. Protein: CASSDSTGGRTGELFF.

CDR3 sequence reads: CASSSRQGDGYTF. The CDR3 DNA sequence: TGTGCCAGCAGCTCAAGACAGGGGGATGGCTACACCTTC. This chain uses TRBV7-3 with TRBJ1-2; 9 nucleotides line up with TRBD1. The CDR3 runs to 13 residues. J was trimmed by 6 bases and V by 4 bases; bases with no gene match: 3. Per germline, CDR1 SGHTA and CDR2 FQGTGA.

This sequence joins TRBV2 and TRBJ2-3, with a weak D call TRBD1 (6 bases). The length of the CDR3 is 14 residues. V lost 5 bases and J lost 2, with 11 bases in between. In germline, CDR1 is SNHLY, CDR2 FYNNEI. The CDR3 reads CASSILGATDTQYF. The CDR3 bases are TGTGCCAGCAGTATCCTGGGGGCCACAGATACGCAGTATTTT.

This chain uses TRBV28 with TRBJ2-7; TRBD2 aligns across 13 bases. CDR1 is MDHEN, CDR2 SYDVKM, per germline. Trimming took 11 bases from V and 7 from J; bases not matched to a gene: 5. The CDR3 runs 12 residues. For the CDR3, the DNA is TGTGCCTCGGGACTAGCGGGAAAGGAGCAGTACTTC. Encoded protein: CASGLAGKEQYF. The full variable domain, in which reference TRBV28 and TRBJ2-7 provide the parts outside the CDR3, is DVKVTQSSRYLVKRTGEKVFLECVQDMDHENMFWYRQDPGLGLRLIYFSYDVKMKEKGDIPEGYSVSREKKERFSLILESASTNQTSMYLCASGLAGKEQYFGPGTRLTVT.

The CDR3 here is CASQTTGRLWGNQPQHF. In DNA form, the CDR3 reads TGTGCCAGTCAGACGACAGGCAGATTATGGGGCAATCAGCCCCAGCATTTT. J is TRBJ1-5 and V is TRBV19; tentatively, D is TRBD1 (6 bases). V was clipped by 8 bases and J by 2 bases, with 22 bases between them. This CDR3 has 17 residues. Germline values: CDR1 LNHDA, CDR2 SQIVND (reference sequence).

This chain uses TRBV7-9 with TRBJ1-4; possibly TRBD1 for D (6 bases). CDR1 and CDR2 from the germline V gene are SEHNR and FQNEAQ (reference sequence). The CDR3 sequence is 15 residues long. V lost 3 bases and J 4 bases, leaving 12 bases between the germline ends. CDR3 coding DNA: TGTGCCAGCAGCTTTTCACAGGGCCGTAATGAAAAACTGTTTTTT. It encodes CASSFSQGRNEKLFF.